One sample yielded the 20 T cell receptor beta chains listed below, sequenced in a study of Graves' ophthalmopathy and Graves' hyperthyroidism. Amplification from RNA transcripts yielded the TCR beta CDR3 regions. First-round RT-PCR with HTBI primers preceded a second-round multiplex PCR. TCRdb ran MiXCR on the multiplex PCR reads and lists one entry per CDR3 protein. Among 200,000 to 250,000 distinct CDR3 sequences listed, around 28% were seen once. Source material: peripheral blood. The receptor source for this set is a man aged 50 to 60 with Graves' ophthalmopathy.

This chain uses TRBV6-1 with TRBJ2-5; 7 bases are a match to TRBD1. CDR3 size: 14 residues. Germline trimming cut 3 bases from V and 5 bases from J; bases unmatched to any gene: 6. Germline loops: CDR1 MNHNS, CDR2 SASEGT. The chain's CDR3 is CASSDTGTAETQYF. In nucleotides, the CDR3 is TGTGCCAGCAGTGACACCGGGACAGCCGAGACCCAGTACTTC.

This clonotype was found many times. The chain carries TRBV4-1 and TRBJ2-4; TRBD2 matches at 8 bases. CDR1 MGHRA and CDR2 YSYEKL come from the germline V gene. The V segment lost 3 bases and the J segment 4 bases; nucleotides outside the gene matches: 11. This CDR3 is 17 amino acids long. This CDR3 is CASSQGEGRGGKNIQYF. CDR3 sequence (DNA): TGCGCCAGCAGCCAGGGGGAGGGCCGGGGGGGGAAAAACATTCAGTACTTC.

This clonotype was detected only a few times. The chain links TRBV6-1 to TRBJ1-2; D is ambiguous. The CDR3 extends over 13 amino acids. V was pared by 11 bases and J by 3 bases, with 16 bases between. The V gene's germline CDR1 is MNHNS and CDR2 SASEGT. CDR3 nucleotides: TGTGCCGGGCGACGGGGAGAGGACTATGGCTACACCTTC. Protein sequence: CAGRRGEDYGYTF.

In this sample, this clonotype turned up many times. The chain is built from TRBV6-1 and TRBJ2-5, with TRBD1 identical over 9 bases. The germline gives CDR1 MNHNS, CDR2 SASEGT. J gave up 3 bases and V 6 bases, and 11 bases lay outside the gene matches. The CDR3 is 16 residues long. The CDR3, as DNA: TGTGCCAGCAGCCCCTTTGCCCGGGACAGGGAAGAGACCCAGTACTTC. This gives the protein CASSPFARDREETQYF.

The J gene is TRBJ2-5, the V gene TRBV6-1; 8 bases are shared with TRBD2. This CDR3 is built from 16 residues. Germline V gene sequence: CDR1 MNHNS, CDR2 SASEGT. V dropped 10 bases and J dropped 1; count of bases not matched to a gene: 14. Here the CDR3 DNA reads TGTGCCACCGAGCGGGAGCCCCGTCGGGTCCAAGAGACCCAGTACTTC. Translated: CATEREPRRVQETQYF.

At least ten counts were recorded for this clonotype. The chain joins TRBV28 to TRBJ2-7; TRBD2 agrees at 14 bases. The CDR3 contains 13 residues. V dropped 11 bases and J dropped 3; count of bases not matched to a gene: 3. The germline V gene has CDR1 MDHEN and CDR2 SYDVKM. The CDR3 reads CAGGLAGGYEQYF. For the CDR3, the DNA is TGTGCCGGAGGACTAGCGGGAGGCTACGAGCAGTACTTC.

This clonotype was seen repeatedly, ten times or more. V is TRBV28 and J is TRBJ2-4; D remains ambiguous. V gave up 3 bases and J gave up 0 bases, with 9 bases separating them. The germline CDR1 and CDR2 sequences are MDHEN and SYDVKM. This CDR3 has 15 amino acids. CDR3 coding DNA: TGTGCCAGCAGTTTTTCCAGCTTAGCCAAAAACATTCAGTACTTC. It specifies CASSFSSLAKNIQYF.

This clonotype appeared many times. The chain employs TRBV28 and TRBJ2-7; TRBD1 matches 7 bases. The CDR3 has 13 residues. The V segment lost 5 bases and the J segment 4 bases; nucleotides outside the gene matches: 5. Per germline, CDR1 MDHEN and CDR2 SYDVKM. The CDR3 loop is CASSQGVRYEQYF. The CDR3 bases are TGTGCCAGCAGTCAGGGGGTTCGGTACGAGCAGTACTTC.

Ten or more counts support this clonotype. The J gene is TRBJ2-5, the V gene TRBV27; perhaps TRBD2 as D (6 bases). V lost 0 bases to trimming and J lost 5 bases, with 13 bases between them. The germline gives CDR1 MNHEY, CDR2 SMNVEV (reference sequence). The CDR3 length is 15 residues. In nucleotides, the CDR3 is TGTGCCAGCAGTTTATCGGGTATCCGGGGGGAGACCCAGTACTTC. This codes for CASSLSGIRGETQYF.

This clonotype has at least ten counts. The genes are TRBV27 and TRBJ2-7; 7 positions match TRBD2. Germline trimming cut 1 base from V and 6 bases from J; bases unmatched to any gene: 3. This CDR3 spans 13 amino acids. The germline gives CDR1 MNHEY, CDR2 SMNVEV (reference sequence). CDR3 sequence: CASSLWGRGEQYF. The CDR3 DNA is TGTGCCAGCAGTTTATGGGGGAGGGGCGAGCAGTACTTC.

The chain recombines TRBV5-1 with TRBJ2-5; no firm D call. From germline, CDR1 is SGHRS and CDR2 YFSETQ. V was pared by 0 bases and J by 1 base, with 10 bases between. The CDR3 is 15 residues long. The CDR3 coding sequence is TGCGCCAGCAGCTTGGGTGACATGTTCCAAGAGACCCAGTACTTC. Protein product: CASSLGDMFQETQYF.

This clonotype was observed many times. This CDR3 reads CASSLGGLPAYEQYF. CDR3 bases: TGTGCCAGCAGCCTGGGGGGACTGCCAGCCTACGAGCAGTACTTC. The genes are TRBV7-2 and TRBJ2-7, with D possibly matching TRBD2 (6 bases). Germline loops: CDR1 SGHTA, CDR2 FQGNSA. Deletions cut 5 bases from V and 2 bases from J, with 16 bases between. The CDR3 runs to 15 residues.

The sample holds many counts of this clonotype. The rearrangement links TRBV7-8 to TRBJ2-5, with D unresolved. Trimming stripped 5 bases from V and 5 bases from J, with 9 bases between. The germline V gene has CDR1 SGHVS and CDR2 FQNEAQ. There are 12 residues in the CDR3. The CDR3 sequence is CASSREPETQYF. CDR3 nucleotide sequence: TGTGCCAGCAGCCGAGAACCGGAGACCCAGTACTTC.

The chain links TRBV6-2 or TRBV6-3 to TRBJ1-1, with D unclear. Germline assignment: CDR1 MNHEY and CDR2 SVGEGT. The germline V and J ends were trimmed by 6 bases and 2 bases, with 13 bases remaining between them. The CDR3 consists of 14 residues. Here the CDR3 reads CASSHRVGNTEAFF. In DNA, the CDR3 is TGTGCCAGCAGCCATCGGGTTGGCAACACTGAAGCTTTCTTT.

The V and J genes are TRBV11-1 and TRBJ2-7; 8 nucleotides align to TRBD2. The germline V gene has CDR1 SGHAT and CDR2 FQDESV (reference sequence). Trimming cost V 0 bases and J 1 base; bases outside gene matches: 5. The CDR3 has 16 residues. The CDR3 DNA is TGTGCCAGCAGCTTAGCTGGGGAGCGGGGGTCCTACGAGCAGTACTTC. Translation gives CASSLAGERGSYEQYF.

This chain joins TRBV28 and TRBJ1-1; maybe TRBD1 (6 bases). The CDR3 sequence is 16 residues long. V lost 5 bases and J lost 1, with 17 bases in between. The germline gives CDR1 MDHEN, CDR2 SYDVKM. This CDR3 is CASSTDRSYPNTEAFF. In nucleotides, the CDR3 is TGTGCCAGCAGTACGGACAGAAGCTATCCGAACACTGAAGCTTTCTTT.

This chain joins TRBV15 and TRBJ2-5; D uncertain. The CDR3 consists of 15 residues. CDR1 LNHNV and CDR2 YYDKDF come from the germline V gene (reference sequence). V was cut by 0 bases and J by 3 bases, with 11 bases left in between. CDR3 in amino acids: CATSRDHGGEETQYF. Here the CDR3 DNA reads TGTGCCACCAGCAGAGATCATGGCGGAGAAGAGACCCAGTACTTC.

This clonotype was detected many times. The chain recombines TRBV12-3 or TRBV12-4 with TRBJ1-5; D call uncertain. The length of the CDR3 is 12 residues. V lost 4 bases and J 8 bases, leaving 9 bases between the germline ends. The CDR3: CASSWRGEPQHF. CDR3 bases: TGTGCCAGCAGTTGGCGGGGAGAGCCCCAGCATTTT.

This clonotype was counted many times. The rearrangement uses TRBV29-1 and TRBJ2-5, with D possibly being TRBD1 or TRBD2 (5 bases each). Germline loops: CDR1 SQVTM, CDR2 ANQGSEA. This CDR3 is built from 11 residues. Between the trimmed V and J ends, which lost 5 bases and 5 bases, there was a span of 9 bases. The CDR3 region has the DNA TGCAGCGTTACAGGCGGGGAGACCCAGTACTTC. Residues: CSVTGGETQYF. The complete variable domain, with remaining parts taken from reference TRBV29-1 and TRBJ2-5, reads SAVISQKPSRDICQRGTSLTIQCQVDSQVTMMFWYRQQPGQSLTLIATANQGSEATYESGFVIDKFPISRPNLTFSTLTVSNMSPEDSSIYLCSVTGGETQYFGPGTRLLVL.

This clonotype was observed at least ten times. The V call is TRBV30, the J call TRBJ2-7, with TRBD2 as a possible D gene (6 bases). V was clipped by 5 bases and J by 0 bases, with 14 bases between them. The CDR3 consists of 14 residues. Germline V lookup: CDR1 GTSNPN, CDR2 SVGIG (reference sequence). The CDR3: CAWARERDSYEQYF. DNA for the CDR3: TGTGCCTGGGCCCGGGAGAGAGACTCCTACGAGCAGTACTTC.